These T cell receptor beta chains were read from a single sample in a study of neoadjuvant anti-PD-1 for oral cavity cancer. The table came from immunoSEQ multiplex PCR; TCRdb's copy has only in-frame clones and leaves some out. The table has under 7,500 clones, 50% to 60% seen once; the top ten hold about 8%. The sequences come from tumor tissue, collected after nivolumab (anti-PD-1) treatment. All receptors come from a person aged 35-79 years with oral cavity squamous cell carcinoma. Each CDR3 is given without its conserved first and last residue. The size of a clone is reported for some rows only, either as once, few or many, or as a class for expanded clones.

clone_size	v_call	j_call	cdr3_aa
-	TRBV10-3	TRBJ2-3	AISPDGTDTQY
few	TRBV7-3	TRBJ2-2	ASSLTRPKNTGELF
few	TRBV2	TRBJ2-6	ASRESGSGANVLT
-	TRBV18	TRBJ1-1	ASSPPVGQGTEAF
-	TRBV7-9	TRBJ1-1	ASSLAGDTEAF
-	TRBV7-2	TRBJ1-5	ASSLEYLQPQH
-	TRBV30	TRBJ2-7	AFGRTSYEQY
few	TRBV7-9	TRBJ2-7	ASSLAGVHEQY
-	TRBV2	TRBJ2-5	ASSPRQGRKETQY
-	TRBV7-9	TRBJ2-3	ASSLQKRGRTDTQY
-	TRBV7-8	TRBJ2-1	ASSYWTSGRAHNEQF
-	TRBV2	TRBJ2-7	ASIGTGGREQY
few	TRBV19	TRBJ1-6	ASSRLTNSPLH
few	TRBV5-5	TRBJ1-2	ASSQDLNYGYT
-	TRBV11-3	TRBJ1-5	ASSLWAGRKNQPQH
-	TRBV20-1	TRBJ2-5	SARAQETQY
-	TRBV12-1	TRBJ2-1	ASSLQPRGQTYNEQF